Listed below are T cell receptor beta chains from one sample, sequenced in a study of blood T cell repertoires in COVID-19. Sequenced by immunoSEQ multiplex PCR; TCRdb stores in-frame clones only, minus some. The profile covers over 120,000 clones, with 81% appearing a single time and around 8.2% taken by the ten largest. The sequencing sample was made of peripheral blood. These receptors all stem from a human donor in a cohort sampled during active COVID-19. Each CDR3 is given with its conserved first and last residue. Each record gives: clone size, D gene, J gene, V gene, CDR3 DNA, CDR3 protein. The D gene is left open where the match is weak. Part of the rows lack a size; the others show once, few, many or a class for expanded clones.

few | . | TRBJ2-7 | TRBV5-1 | TGCGCCAGCAGCTTGGATGGTTCCGGCTCCTACGAGCAGTACTTC | CASSLDGSGSYEQYF
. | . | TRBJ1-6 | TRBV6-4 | TGTGCCAGCAGTGAGGACAGAGCCTATAATTCACCCCTCCACTTT | CASSEDRAYNSPLHF
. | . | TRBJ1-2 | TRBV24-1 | TGTGCCACCAGCTCCGGGACAAACTATGGCTACACCTTC | CATSSGTNYGYTF
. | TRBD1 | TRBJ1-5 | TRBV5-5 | TGTGCCAGCAGCCAGCTGGGACAGGGATTCGATCAGCCCCAGCATTTT | CASSQLGQGFDQPQHF
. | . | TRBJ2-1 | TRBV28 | TGTGCCAGCAGTTTCTCTGGCGGCGAGCAGTTCTTC | CASSFSGGEQFF
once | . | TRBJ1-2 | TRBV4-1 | TGCGCCAGCAGCCAAGCGGGGGGGCACTATGGCTACACCTTC | CASSQAGGHYGYTF
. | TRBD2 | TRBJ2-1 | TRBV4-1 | TGCGCCAGCAGTGAGAGACTAGCGGGACGACCGGCGAATGAGCAGTTCTTC | CASSERLAGRPANEQFF
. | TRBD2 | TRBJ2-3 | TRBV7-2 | TGTGCCAGCAGCTTACAGAGTGGGACTAGCCAAGATACGCAGTATTTT | CASSLQSGTSQDTQYF
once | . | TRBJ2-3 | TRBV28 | TGTGCCAGCAGCTCTACTAACGCGGCGCAGTATTTT | CASSSTNAAQYF
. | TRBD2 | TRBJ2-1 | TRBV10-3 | TGTGCCATCAGTGACCCCCCGGGACTAGCGGGCCGAGGGTCCTACAATGAGCAGTTCTTC | CAISDPPGLAGRGSYNEQFF
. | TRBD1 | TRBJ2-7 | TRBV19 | TGTGCCAGTAGTGCCACGGGACAGGGCGAATACGAGCAGTACTTC | CASSATGQGEYEQYF
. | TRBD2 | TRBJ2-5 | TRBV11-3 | TGTGCCAGCAGCTTAACGACCGGAGGACTAGCGGCACTTTGTGTAGAGACCCAGTACTTC | CASSLTTGGLAALCVETQYF
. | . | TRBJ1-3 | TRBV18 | TGTGCCAGCTCACCACCTCCCCAAGGAAACACCATATATTTT | CASSPPPQGNTIYF
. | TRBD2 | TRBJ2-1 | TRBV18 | TGTGCCAGCTCACCAAGTACTAGCGGGGCCTACAATGAGCAGTTCTTC | CASSPSTSGAYNEQFF
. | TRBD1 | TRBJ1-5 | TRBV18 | TGTGCCAGCTCACCACAAACAGGGGCCAGAGAGCCCCAGCATTTT | CASSPQTGAREPQHF
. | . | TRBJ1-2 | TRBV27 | TGTGCCAGCAGTTTCCTCGATCCCTCCTCCTCAGGGGCTGGCTACACCTTC | CASSFLDPSSSGAGYTF
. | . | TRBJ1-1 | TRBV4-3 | TGCGCCAGCAGCCAAACGGGGAACACTGAAGCTTTCTTT | CASSQTGNTEAFF
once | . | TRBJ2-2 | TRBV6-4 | TGTGCCAGCAGACGGGTGATGGACACCGGGGAGCTGTTTTTT | CASRRVMDTGELFF
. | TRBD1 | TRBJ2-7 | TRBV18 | TGTGCCAGCTCACCATCTCGAGGAGGTGGGACAGGGACCTACGAGCAGTACTTC | CASSPSRGGGTGTYEQYF
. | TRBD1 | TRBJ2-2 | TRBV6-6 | TGTGCCAGCAGACCCGGGACAGGGTCGTCCGGGGAGCTGTTTTTT | CASRPGTGSSGELFF
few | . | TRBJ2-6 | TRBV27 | TGTGCCAGCAGGGGCTTAGGCTCTGGGGCCAACGTCCTGACTTTC | CASRGLGSGANVLTF
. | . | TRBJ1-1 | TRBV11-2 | TGTGCCAGCAGCTTAACGGACAACCTGAACACTGAAGCTTTCTTT | CASSLTDNLNTEAFF
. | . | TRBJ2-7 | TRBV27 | TGTGCCAGCACGACTAGAGGGCTACGCGAGCAGTACTTC | CASTTRGLREQYF
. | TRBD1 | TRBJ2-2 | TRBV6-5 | TGTGCCAGCAGATTCGACAGGGTAACCGGGGAGCTGTTTTTT | CASRFDRVTGELFF
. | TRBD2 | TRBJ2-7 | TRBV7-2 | TGTGCCAGCAGCCCGCCGGGACTAGGGGCCTACGAGCAGTACTTC | CASSPPGLGAYEQYF
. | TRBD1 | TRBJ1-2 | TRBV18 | TGTGCCAGCTCACCTCCCGGGACAGGAGGAGTTGGCTACACCTTC | CASSPPGTGGVGYTF
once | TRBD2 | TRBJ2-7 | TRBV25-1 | TGTGCCAGTCTCGGGCCGGGGGGAATTTACGAGCAGTACTTC | CASLGPGGIYEQYF
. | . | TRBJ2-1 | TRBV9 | TGTGCCAGCTCCCTTACGGGAGTCCCCTACAATGAGCAGTTCTTC | CASSLTGVPYNEQFF
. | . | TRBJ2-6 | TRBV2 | TGTGCCAGCAGACGGACATCTGGGGCCAACGTCCTGACTTTC | CASRRTSGANVLTF
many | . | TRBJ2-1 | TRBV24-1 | TGTGCCACCAGTACTGGACTACCAGATACCTGGGGATTGGAACAGTTCTTC | CATSTGLPDTWGLEQFF
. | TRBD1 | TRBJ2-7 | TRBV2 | TGTGCCAGCAGTGGGGGACAGGGTTACGAGCAGTACTTC | CASSGGQGYEQYF
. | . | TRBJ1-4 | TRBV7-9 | TGTGCCAGCACTTGGGCCGGATTGAATGAAAAACTGTTTTTT | CASTWAGLNEKLFF
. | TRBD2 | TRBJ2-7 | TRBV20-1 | TGCAGTGCCCTAGCGGGACTCGAGCAGTACTTC | CSALAGLEQYF
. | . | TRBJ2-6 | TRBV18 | TGTGCCAGCTCACCCACCGATCTCCTATCCCCTGGGGCCAACGTCCTGACTTTC | CASSPTDLLSPGANVLTF
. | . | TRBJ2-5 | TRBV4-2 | TGTGCCAGCAGCCAAGATCGGGGGCAAGAGACCCAGTACTTC | CASSQDRGQETQYF
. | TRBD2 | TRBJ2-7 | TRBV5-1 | TGCGCCAGCAGCTTGGCGACTAGCGGGGCCTACGAGCAGTACTTC | CASSLATSGAYEQYF
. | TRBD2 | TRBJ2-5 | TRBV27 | TGTGCCAGCAGTTTATCGGGGTTTTGGGGGGGGGAGACCCAGTACTTC | CASSLSGFWGGETQYF
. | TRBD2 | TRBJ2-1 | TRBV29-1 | TGCAGCGCGGGGGGGCTAGCGGGAGTTGAGCAGTTCTTC | CSAGGLAGVEQFF
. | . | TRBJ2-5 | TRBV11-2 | TGTGCCAGCAGCTTAGATGGGGGGGAGACCCAGTACTTC | CASSLDGGETQYF
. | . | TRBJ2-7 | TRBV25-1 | TGTGCCAACCCCGGGACTTCTCCTACCGAGCAGTACTTC | CANPGTSPTEQYF
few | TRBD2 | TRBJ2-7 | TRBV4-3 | TGCGCCAGCAGCCAAGATGGAACTAGCGGGCCTTCCTACGAGCAGTACTTC | CASSQDGTSGPSYEQYF
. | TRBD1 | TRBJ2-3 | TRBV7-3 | TGTGCCAGCAGCAGGACAGGGCGGGGCACAGATACGCAGTATTTT | CASSRTGRGTDTQYF
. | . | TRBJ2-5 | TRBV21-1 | TGTGCCAGCAGCATGGGAGGGGGACTAGCGGGCTTCCAAGAGACCCAGTACTTC | CASSMGGGLAGFQETQYF
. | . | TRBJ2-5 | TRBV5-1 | TGCGCCAGCAGCCAAGCTTTAGAGACCCAGTACTTC | CASSQALETQYF
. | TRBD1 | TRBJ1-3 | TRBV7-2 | TGTGCCAGCAGCCGGGACAGTTACACCATATATTTT | CASSRDSYTIYF
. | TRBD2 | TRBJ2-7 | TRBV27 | TGTGCCAGCAGTTTATGGGCCCCGGCGGGAGAGGACTACGAGCAGTACTTC | CASSLWAPAGEDYEQYF
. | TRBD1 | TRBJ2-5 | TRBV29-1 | TGCAGCGTTGAAAAATTGGAGACAGGGGAGACCCAGTACTTC | CSVEKLETGETQYF
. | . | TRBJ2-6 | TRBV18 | TGTGCCAGCTCACCCGTCACAGGAGCTGGGGCCAACGTCCTGACTTTC | CASSPVTGAGANVLTF
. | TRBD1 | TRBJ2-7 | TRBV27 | TGTGCCAGCAGTTTAACAGGGGGCGTCGAGCAGTACTTC | CASSLTGGVEQYF
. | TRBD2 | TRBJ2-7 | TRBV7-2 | TGTGCCAGCAGCTTAGTTGTGGATTGGTCGCGGGAGTCGTACGAGCAGTACTTC | CASSLVVDWSRESYEQYF
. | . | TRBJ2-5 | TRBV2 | TGTGCCAGCAGTGGACAGTCAGTCTTAGAGACCCAGTACTTC | CASSGQSVLETQYF
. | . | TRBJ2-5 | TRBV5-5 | TGTGCCAGCAGCCGGCAGGGGGAGACCCAGTACTTC | CASSRQGETQYF
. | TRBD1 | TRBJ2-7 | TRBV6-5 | TGTGCCAGCCTGACAGGGGGGTCCTACGAGCAGTACTTC | CASLTGGSYEQYF
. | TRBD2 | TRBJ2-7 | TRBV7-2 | TGTGCCAGCAGCTTACTCGCGGGAGAGAATTACGAGCAGTACTTC | CASSLLAGENYEQYF
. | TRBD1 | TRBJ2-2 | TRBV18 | TGTGCCAGCTCACCTACCGGGACAGGGGACACCGGGGAGCTGTTTTTT | CASSPTGTGDTGELFF
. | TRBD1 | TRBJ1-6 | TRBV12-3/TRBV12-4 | TGTGCCAGCAGGAGACAGGGAGATTCACCCCTCCACTTT | CASRRQGDSPLHF
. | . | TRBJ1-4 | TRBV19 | TGTGCCAGTAGTAGCTCCGCGGGGTTTGAAAAACTGTTTTTT | CASSSSAGFEKLFF
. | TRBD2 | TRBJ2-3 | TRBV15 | TGTGCCACCAGCAGAGAAACTAGCGGTGGTACGCAGTATTTT | CATSRETSGGTQYF
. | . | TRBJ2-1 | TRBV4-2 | TGTGCCAGCAGCCAACTTGCGGACAATGAGCAGTTCTTC | CASSQLADNEQFF